This TCR beta chain was sequenced during a study of tissue T cells after allogeneic stem cell transplantation. Study results and limitations: Shared clones across patients were few; motif clustering revealed tissue-specific shared signatures. Anatomically similar tissues had similar TCR repertoires within each patient.

Time point reported: mouse harvest day 7 after allogeneic transplant. The graft held 10^6 splenic CD5+ T cells and 10^7 T-cell-depleted bone marrow cells. Mice had MHC-mismatched B6 into BALB/c GVHD, sampled day 7 or 14. The table lists this clone with a few counts. The antigen is unknown. Gene and germline names: mouse. The read ends 1 residue early relative to the CDR3; the germline J gene fills the gap. This CDR3 region has 11 residues. V was pared by 6 bases and J by 6 bases, with 0 bases of the junction left unmatched. Per germline, CDR1 LGHNA and CDR2 YSYQKL. Produced via immunoSEQ multiplex PCR; TCRdb's table is partial and in-frame only. The top ten hold approximately 7.7% of the sample, which has over 6,500 clones, 45% to 55% seen once.

The chain employs TRBV2 and TRBJ2-7; TRBD1 matches at 9 bases. This TCR derives from a female BALB/c mouse given C57BL/6 T cells with graft-versus-host disease after an allogeneic hematopoietic cell transplant. The sequenced sample consisted of lymph node tissue. The CDR3: CASRQGAEQYF. The sequenced part of the CDR3 DNA is TGTGCCAGCAGACAGGGGGCTGAACAGTAC.